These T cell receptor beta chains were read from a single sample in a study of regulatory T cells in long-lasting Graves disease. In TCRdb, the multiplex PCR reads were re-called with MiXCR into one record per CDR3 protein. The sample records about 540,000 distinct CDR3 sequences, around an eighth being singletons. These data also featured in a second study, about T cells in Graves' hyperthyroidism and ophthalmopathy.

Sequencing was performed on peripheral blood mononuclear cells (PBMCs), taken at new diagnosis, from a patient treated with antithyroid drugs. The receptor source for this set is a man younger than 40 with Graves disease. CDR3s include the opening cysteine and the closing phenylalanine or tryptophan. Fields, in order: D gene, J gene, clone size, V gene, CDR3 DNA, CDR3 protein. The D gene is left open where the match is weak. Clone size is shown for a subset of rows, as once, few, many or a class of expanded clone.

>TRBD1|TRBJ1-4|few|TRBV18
TGTGCCAGCTCACCACAAACAGGGGGCGGAGAAAAACTGTTTTTT
CASSPQTGGGEKLFF
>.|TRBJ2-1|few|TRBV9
TGTGCCAGCACCCCGTACCAGGCTTCGTGGGAGCAGTTCTTC
CASTPYQASWEQFF
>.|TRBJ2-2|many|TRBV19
TGTGCCAGTAGTGCGGGGATGGGGGACACCGGGGAGCTGTTTTTT
CASSAGMGDTGELFF
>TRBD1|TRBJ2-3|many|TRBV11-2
TGTGCCAGCAGCCCAGAGGGACAGGGAAGAGATACGCAGTATTTT
CASSPEGQGRDTQYF
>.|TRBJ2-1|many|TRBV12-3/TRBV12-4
TGTGCCAGCAGTTTGGGGGAATGGAATGAGCAGTTCTTC
CASSLGEWNEQFF
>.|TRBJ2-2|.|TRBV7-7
TGTGCTAGCAGCTTACAGTCAGGGCGCGGGGAGCTGTTTTTT
CASSLQSGRGELFF
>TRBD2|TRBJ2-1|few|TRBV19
TGTGCCAGTACACTAGCGGGAGACCACAATGAGCAGTTCTTC
CASTLAGDHNEQFF
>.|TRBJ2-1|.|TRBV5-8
TGTGCCAGCAGCCCGGTAGCGACTTCCCCCCGGGATGAGCAGTTCTTC
CASSPVATSPRDEQFF
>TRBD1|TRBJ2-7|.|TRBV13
TGTGCCAGCAGCTGGGGGGACAGGGCGGACGAGCAGTACTTC
CASSWGDRADEQYF
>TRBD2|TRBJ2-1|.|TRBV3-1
TGTGCCAGCAGCCAACGGACTAGCGGGAGGGTGTCCTACAATGAGCAGTTCTTC
CASSQRTSGRVSYNEQFF
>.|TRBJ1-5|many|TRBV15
TGTGCCACCAGCAGAGATCTGGGAACACCTAGCAATCAGCCCCAGCATTTT
CATSRDLGTPSNQPQHF
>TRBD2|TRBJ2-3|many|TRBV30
TGTGCCTGGCAGCTCAACCAACTAGCGATGACAGATACGCAGTATTTT
CAWQLNQLAMTDTQYF
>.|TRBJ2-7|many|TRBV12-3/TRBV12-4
TGTGCCAGCAGTTTTCGAGCGGGTGGGGAGCAGTACTTC
CASSFRAGGEQYF
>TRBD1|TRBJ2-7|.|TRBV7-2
TGTGCCAGCAGCTTAGTCTCGGGACAGGGGGGCGAGCAGTACTTC
CASSLVSGQGGEQYF
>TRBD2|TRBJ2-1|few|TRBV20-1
TGCAGTGCTGGGGGACTAGCGCCCCCCTACAATGAGCAGTTCTTC
CSAGGLAPPYNEQFF
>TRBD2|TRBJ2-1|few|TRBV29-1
TGCAGCGTTGAAGAAACAGCGGGAGAGGACAATGAGCAGTTCTTC
CSVEETAGEDNEQFF
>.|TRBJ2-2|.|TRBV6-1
TGTGCCAGCAGCGGCGGACTTAGCGGCCCCGGGGAGCTGTTTTTT
CASSGGLSGPGELFF
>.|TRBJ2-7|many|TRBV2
TGTGCCAGCAGTCTTAAGGGGTTTCGGTACGAGCAGTACTTC
CASSLKGFRYEQYF
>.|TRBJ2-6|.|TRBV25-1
TGTGCCAGCACCTCCTCGAGGGTAGAGGGCTCTGGGGCCAACGTCCTGACTTTC
CASTSSRVEGSGANVLTF
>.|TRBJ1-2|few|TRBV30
TGTGCCTGGAGTGTACGGGATAACTATGGCTACACCTTC
CAWSVRDNYGYTF
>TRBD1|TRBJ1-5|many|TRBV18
TGTGCCAGCTCGCTTTCGGGACAGGGTCTCCAGCCCCAGCATTTT
CASSLSGQGLQPQHF
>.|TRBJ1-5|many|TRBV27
TGTGCTAGACTCTCGGGAGGCAATCAGCCCCAGCATTTT
CARLSGGNQPQHF
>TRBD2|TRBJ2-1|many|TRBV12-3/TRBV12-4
TGTGCCAGCAGCCCGGGACTAGCGGTTAACAATGAGCAGTTCTTC
CASSPGLAVNNEQFF
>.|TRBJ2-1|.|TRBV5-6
TGTGCCAGCGGGGAGAATCGGGGGGCCTCTTACAATGAGCAGTTCTTC
CASGENRGASYNEQFF
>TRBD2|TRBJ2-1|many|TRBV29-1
TGCAGCGTTGCAATGACTAGCGGGGCATCCTACAATGAGCAGTTCTTC
CSVAMTSGASYNEQFF